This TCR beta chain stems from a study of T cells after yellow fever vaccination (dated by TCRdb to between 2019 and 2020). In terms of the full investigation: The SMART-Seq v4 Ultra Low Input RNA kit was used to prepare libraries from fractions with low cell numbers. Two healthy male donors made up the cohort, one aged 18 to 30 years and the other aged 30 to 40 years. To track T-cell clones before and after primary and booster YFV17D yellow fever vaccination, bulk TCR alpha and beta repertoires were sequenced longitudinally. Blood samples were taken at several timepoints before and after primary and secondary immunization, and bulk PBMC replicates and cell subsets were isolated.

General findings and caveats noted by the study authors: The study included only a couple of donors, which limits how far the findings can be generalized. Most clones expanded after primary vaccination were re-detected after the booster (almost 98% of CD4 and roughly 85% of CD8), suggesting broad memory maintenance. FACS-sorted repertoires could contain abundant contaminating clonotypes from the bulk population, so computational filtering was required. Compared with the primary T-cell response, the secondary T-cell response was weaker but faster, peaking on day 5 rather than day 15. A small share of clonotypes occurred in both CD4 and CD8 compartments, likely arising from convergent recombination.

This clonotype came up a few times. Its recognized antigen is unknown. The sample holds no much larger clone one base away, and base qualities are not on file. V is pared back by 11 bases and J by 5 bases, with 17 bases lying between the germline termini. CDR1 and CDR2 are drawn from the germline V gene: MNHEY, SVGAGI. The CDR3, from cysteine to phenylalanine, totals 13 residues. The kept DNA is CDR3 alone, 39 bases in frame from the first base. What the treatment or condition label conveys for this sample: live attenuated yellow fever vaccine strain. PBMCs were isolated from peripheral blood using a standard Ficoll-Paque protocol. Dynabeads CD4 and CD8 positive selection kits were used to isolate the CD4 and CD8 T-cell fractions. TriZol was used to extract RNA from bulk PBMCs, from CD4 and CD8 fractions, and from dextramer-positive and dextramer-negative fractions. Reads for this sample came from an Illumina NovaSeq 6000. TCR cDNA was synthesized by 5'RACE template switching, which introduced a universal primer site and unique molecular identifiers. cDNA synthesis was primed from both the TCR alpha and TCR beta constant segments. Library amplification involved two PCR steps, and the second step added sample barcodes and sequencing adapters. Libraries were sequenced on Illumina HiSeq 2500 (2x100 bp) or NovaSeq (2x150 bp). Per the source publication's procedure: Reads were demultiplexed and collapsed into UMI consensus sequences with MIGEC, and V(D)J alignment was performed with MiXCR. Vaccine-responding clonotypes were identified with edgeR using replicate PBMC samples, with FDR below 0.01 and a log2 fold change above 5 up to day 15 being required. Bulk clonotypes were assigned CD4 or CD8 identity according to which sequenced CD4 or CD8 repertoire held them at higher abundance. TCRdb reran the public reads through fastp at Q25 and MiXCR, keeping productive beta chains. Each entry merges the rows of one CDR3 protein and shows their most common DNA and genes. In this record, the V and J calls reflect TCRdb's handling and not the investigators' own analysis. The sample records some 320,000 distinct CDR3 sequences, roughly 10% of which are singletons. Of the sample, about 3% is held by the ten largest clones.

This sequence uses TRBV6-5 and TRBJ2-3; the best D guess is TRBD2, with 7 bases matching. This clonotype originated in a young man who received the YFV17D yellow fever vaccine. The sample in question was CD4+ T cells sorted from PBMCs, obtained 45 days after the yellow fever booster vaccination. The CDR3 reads CAGRGAGGDTQYF. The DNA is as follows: TGTGCCGGTCGGGGGGCAGGTGGAGATACGCAGTATTTT.